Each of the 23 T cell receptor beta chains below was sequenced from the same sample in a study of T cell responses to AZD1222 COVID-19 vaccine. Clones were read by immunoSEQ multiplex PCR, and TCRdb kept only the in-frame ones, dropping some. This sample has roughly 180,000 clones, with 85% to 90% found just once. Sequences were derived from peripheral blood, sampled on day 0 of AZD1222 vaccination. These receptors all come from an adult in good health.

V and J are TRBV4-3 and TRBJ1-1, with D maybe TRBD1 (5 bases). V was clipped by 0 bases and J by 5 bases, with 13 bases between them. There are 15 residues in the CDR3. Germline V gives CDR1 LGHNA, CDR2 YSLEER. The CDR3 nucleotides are TGCGCCAGCAGCCAAGATCATTGGGGCAGGACTGAAGCTTTCTTT. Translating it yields CASSQDHWGRTEAFF.

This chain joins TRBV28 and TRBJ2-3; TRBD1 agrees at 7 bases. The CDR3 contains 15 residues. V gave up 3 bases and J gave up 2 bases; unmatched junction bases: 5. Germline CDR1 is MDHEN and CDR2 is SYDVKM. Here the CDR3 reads CASSLGDRPTDTQYF. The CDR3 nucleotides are TGTGCCAGCAGTTTGGGGGACAGACCCACAGATACGCAGTATTTT.

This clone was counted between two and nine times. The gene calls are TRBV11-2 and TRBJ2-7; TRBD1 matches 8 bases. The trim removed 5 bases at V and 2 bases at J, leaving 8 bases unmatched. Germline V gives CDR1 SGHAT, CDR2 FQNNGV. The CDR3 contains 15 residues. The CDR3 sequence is CASSISLQGAYEQYF. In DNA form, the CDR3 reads TGTGCCAGCAGCATCAGTCTACAGGGGGCCTACGAGCAGTACTTC.

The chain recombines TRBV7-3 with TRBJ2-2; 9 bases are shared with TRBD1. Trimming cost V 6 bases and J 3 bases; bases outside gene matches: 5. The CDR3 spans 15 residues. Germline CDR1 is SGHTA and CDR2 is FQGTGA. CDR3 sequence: CASRETGGYTGELFF. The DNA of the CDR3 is TGTGCCAGCAGGGAGACAGGGGGGTACACCGGGGAGCTGTTTTTT.

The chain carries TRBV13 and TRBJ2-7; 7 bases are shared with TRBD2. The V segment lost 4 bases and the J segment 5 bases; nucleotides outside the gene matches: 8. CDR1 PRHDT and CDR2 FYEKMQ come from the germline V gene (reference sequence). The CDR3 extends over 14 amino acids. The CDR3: CASSSGLVIDEQYF. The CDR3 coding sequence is TGTGCCAGCAGCTCCGGACTAGTTATTGACGAGCAGTACTTC.

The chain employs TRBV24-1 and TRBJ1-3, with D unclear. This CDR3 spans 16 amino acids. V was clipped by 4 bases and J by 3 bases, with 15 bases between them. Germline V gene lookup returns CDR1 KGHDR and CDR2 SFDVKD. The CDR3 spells CATSEGGPVLGNTIYF. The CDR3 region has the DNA TGTGCCACCAGTGAAGGAGGGCCCGTCCTTGGAAACACCATATATTTT.

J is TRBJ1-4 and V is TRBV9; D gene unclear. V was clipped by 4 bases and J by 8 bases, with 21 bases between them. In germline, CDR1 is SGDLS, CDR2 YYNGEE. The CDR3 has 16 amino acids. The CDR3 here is CASSPQHLTGLEKLFF. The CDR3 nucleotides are TGTGCCAGCAGCCCCCAGCACTTAACCGGGTTGGAAAAACTGTTTTTT.

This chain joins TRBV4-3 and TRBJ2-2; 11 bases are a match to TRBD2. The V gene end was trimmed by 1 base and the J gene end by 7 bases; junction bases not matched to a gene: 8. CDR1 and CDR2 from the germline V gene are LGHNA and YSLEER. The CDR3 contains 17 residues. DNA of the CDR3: TGCGCCAGCAGCCAAGTCCATAGCGGGGGGGCCTTCGGGGAGCTGTTTTTT. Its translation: CASSQVHSGGAFGELFF.

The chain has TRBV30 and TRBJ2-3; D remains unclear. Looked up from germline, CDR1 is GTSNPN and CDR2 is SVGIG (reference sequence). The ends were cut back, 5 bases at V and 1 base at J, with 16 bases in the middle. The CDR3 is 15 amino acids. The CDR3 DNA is TGTGCCTGGTCTGGTCTGAAGACCCGCACAGATACGCAGTATTTT. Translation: CAWSGLKTRTDTQYF.

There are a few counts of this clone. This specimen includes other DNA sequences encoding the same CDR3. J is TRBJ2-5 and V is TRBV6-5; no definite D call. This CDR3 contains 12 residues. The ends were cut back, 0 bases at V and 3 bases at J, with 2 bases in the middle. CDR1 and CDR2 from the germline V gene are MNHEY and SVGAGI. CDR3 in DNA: TGTGCCAGCAGTTACTCGAAAGAGACCCAGTACTTC. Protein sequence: CASSYSKETQYF.

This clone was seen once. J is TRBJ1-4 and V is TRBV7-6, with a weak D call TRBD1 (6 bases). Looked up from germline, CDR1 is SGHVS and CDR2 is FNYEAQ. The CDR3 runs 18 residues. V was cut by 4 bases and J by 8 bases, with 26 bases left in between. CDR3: CASSSSGHPGVFMEKLFF. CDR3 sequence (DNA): TGTGCCAGCAGCTCTAGTGGGCACCCAGGGGTTTTTATGGAAAAACTGTTTTTT.

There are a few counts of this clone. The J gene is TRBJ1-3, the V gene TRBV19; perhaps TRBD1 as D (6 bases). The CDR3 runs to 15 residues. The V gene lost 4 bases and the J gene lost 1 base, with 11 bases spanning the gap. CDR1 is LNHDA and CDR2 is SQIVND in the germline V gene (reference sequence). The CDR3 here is CASSTTGSSGNTIYF. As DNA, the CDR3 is TGTGCCAGTAGTACCACAGGGAGTTCTGGAAACACCATATATTTT.

CDR3 nucleotide sequence: TGTGCCAGCTCACGTATGCGCGCAGGGTCTGAAGGGGAGCTGTTTTTT. Translation: CASSRMRAGSEGELFF. This rearrangement joins TRBV18 to TRBJ2-2; weak D call: TRBD1 (5 bases). This CDR3 region has 16 residues. Germline V gene lookup returns CDR1 KGHSH and CDR2 LQKENI. V lost 4 bases to trimming and J lost 8 bases, with 20 bases between them.

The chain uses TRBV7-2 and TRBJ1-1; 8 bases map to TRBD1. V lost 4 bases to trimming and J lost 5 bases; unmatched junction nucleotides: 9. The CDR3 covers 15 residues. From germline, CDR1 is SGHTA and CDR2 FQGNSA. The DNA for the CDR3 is TGTGCCAGCAGCTCGCAGACAGGGGCAGGGACTGAAGCTTTCTTT. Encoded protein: CASSSQTGAGTEAFF.

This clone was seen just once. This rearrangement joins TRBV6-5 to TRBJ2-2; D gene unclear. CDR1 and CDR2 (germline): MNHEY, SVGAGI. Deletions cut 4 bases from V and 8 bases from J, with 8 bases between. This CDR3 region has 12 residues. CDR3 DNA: TGTGCCAGCAGTTCCTTCGGTGGGGAGCTGTTTTTT. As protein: CASSSFGGELFF.

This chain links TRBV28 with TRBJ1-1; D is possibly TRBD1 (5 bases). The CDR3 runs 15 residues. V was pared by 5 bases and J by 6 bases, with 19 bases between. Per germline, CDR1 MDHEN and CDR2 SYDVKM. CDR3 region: CASSPKERGTAEAFF. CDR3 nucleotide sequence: TGTGCCAGCAGTCCCAAGGAAAGGGGAACCGCTGAAGCTTTCTTT.

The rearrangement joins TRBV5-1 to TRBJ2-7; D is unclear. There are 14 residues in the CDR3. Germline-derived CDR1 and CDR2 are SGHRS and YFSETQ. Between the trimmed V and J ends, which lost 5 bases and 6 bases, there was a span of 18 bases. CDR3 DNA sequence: TGCGCCAGCAGGGTTCACGACGGCAGCCGCGAGCAGTACTTC. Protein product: CASRVHDGSREQYF.

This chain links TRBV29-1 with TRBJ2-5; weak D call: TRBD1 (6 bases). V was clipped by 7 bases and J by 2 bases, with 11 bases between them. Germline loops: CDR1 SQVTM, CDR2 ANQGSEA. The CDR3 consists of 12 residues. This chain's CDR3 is CSASTGQETQYF. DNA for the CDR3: TGCAGCGCTTCGACAGGACAAGAGACCCAGTACTTC.

The CDR3 sequence is CASSLVHRAATEAFF. The CDR3 DNA follows: TGTGCCAGCAGCTTGGTTCACAGGGCGGCCACTGAAGCTTTCTTT. This rearrangement joins TRBV5-8 to TRBJ1-1; maybe TRBD1 (6 bases). Germline CDR1 and CDR2: SGHTS and YDEGEE. V lost 0 bases to trimming and J lost 4 bases, with 13 bases between them. The CDR3 loop spans 15 amino acids.

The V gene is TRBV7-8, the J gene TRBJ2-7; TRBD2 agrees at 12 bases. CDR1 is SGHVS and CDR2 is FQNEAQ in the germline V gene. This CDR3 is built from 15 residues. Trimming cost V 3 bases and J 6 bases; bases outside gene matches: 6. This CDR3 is CASSFVLAGGTEQYF. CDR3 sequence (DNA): TGTGCCAGCAGCTTCGTACTAGCGGGAGGCACCGAGCAGTACTTC.

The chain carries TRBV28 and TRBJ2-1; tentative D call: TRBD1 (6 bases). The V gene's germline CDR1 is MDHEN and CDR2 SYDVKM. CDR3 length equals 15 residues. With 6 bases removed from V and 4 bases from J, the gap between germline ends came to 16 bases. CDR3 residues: CASRPGDLIYNEQFF. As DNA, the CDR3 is TGTGCCAGCAGGCCAGGGGATCTCATTTACAATGAGCAGTTCTTC.

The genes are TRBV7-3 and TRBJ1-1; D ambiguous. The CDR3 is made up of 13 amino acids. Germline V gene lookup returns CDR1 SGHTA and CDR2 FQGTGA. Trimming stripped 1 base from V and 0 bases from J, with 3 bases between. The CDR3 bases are TGTGCCAGCAGCTTAATGTTGAACACTGAAGCTTTCTTT. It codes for CASSLMLNTEAFF.

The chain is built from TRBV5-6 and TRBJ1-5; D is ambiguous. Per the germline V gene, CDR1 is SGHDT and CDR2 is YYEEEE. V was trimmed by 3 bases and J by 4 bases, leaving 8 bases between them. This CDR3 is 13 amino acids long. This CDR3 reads CASSYQENQPQHF. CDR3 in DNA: TGTGCCAGCAGCTATCAGGAGAATCAGCCCCAGCATTTT. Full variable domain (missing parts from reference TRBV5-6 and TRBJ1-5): DAGVTQSPTHLIKTRGQQVTLRCSPKSGHDTVSWYQQALGQGPQFIFQYYEEEERQRGNFPDRFSGHQFPNYSSELNVNALLLGDSALYLCASSYQENQPQHFGDGTRLSIL.